This TCR beta chain was recovered during a study of T cell changes during pregnancy in multiple sclerosis. Sequencing was performed with immunoSEQ multiplex PCR; in TCRdb, only in-frame clones are kept and a portion is missing. Of tens of thousands of clones listed, 85% to 95% are singletons. There are 16 residues in the CDR3. Germline CDR1 is KGHSH and CDR2 is LQKENI. V shed 6 bases, J shed 6 bases, and the junction held 11 bases outside the gene matches. The receptor was derived from a female donor with multiple sclerosis, enrolled in a pregnancy study. Sequenced here: peripheral blood, sampled in the first trimester of pregnancy. The chain joins TRBV18 to TRBJ1-5; 10 bases are shared with TRBD1. The CDR3 region has the DNA TGTGCCAGCTCTCTATATAGACAGGGGGCCGGTCAGCCCCAGCATTTT. This sequence encodes CASSLYRQGAGQPQHF.